The T cell receptor (beta chain) under discussion was sequenced for a study of CD4 T cells in relation to SARS-CoV-2 and coronaviruses. CD4+ T cells from unexposed donors were obtained before the COVID-19 pandemic (2011-2018). The CDR3 extends over 18 amino acids. The V gene lost 3 bases and the J gene lost 0 bases, with 21 bases spanning the gap. CDR1 is KGHSH and CDR2 is LQKENI in the germline V gene. TCRdb keeps only in-frame clones here, not all; method: immunoSEQ multiplex PCR. Found here are 60,000 to 65,000 clones, 94% of them singletons; the top ten hold around 0.13%. The chain carries TRBV18 and TRBJ2-7; possibly TRBD1 for D (6 bases). Sequenced sample: naive CD4+ T cells from PBMCs. This sample's subset: naive CD4+ T cells isolated by negative enrichment. The TCR was taken from a human donor in good health. In nucleotides, the CDR3 is TGTGCCAGCTCACCTCTACCGGACAGTTCCGTAAGCTCCTACGAGCAGTACTTC. Amino acid sequence: CASSPLPDSSVSSYEQYF.